A selection of T cell receptor beta chains follows, all from one sample in a study of blood T cell repertoires in COVID-19. The repertoire was sequenced with immunoSEQ multiplex PCR; TCRdb's copy has only in-frame clones and lacks some. The sample comprises about 200,000 clones, approximately 84% of which are singletons, and 7.9% rests with the top ten. Specimen: peripheral blood. The source of these receptors is a woman of 80 years or more with acute or convalescent COVID-19. Each CDR3 is given with its conserved first and last residue. The D gene is left open where the match is weak. Some rows mark clone size as missing; the rest say once, few, many or name a class of expanded clone.

J gene: TRBJ1-5
CDR3 length: 15
clone size: .
D gene: TRBD1
V gene: TRBV2
CDR3 protein: CASSLDQGANQPQHF
CDR3 DNA: TGTGCCAGCAGTCTCGACCAGGGGGCAAATCAGCCCCAGCATTTT

J gene: TRBJ1-3
CDR3 length: 16
clone size: .
D gene: TRBD1
V gene: TRBV7-8
CDR3 protein: CASSLGTALLGNTIYF
CDR3 DNA: TGTGCCAGCAGCTTGGGGACAGCCCTACTTGGAAACACCATATATTTT

J gene: TRBJ2-3
CDR3 length: 14
clone size: .
D gene: .
V gene: TRBV6-5
CDR3 protein: CASSYARSTDTQYF
CDR3 DNA: TGTGCCAGCAGTTACGCCAGGAGCACAGATACGCAGTATTTT

J gene: TRBJ2-1
CDR3 length: 15
clone size: .
D gene: TRBD2
V gene: TRBV6-4
CDR3 protein: CASSERRIAGGPLIF
CDR3 DNA: TGTGCCAGCAGTGAAAGGAGAATAGCGGGGGGTCCGTTGATCTTC

J gene: TRBJ2-5
CDR3 length: 12
clone size: .
D gene: .
V gene: TRBV5-1
CDR3 protein: CASSLDSPLKYF
CDR3 DNA: TGCGCCAGCAGCTTGGACTCTCCCTTGAAGTACTTC

J gene: TRBJ1-4
CDR3 length: 14
clone size: few
D gene: .
V gene: TRBV7-8
CDR3 protein: CASSFGASREKLFF
CDR3 DNA: TGTGCCAGCAGCTTTGGGGCATCGAGGGAAAAACTGTTTTTT

J gene: TRBJ2-7
CDR3 length: 14
clone size: .
D gene: .
V gene: TRBV6-5
CDR3 protein: CASSPRLDSYEQYF
CDR3 DNA: TGTGCCAGCAGTCCTCGACTAGACTCCTACGAGCAGTACTTC

J gene: TRBJ2-5
CDR3 length: 14
clone size: .
D gene: .
V gene: TRBV9
CDR3 protein: CASSVALGRQTQYF
CDR3 DNA: TGTGCCAGCAGCGTAGCTCTGGGGAGGCAGACCCAGTACTTC

J gene: TRBJ2-5
CDR3 length: 14
clone size: many
D gene: .
V gene: TRBV7-2
CDR3 protein: CASSPRGVRETQYF
CDR3 DNA: TGTGCCAGCAGCCCCAGGGGGGTGCGAGAGACCCAGTACTTC

J gene: TRBJ2-5
CDR3 length: 13
clone size: .
D gene: .
V gene: TRBV30
CDR3 protein: CACNYGSQETQYF
CDR3 DNA: TGTGCCTGTAACTATGGGTCTCAAGAGACCCAGTACTTC

J gene: TRBJ2-2
CDR3 length: 15
clone size: .
D gene: .
V gene: TRBV19
CDR3 protein: CASSMRITGSGELFF
CDR3 DNA: TGTGCCAGTAGTATGCGAATCACAGGGTCCGGGGAGCTGTTTTTT

J gene: TRBJ2-3
CDR3 length: 16
clone size: .
D gene: .
V gene: TRBV7-9
CDR3 protein: CASSLGDSGTWDTQYF
CDR3 DNA: TGTGCCAGCAGCTTAGGTGATAGCGGAACTTGGGATACGCAGTATTTT

J gene: TRBJ2-7
CDR3 length: 17
clone size: once
D gene: TRBD1
V gene: TRBV19
CDR3 protein: CASSKRGSDRGFYEQYF
CDR3 DNA: TGTGCCAGTAGTAAACGGGGTAGCGACAGGGGATTCTACGAGCAGTACTTC

J gene: TRBJ2-6
CDR3 length: 17
clone size: .
D gene: .
V gene: TRBV2
CDR3 protein: CASRLRDSLSGANVLTF
CDR3 DNA: TGTGCCAGCAGATTGCGGGACAGTCTCTCTGGGGCCAACGTCCTGACTTTC

J gene: TRBJ1-3
CDR3 length: 15
clone size: few
D gene: TRBD1
V gene: TRBV19
CDR3 protein: CASSIGQGSGNTIYF
CDR3 DNA: TGTGCCAGTAGTATAGGACAGGGGTCTGGAAACACCATATATTTT

J gene: TRBJ1-1
CDR3 length: 14
clone size: .
D gene: .
V gene: TRBV5-5
CDR3 protein: CASSFGIFNTEAFF
CDR3 DNA: TGTGCCAGCAGCTTTGGCATTTTCAACACTGAAGCTTTCTTT

J gene: TRBJ1-6
CDR3 length: 13
clone size: once
D gene: TRBD1
V gene: TRBV30
CDR3 protein: CAWSPGTESPLHF
CDR3 DNA: TGTGCCTGGAGCCCAGGGACAGAGTCACCCCTCCACTTT

J gene: TRBJ2-1
CDR3 length: 14
clone size: .
D gene: TRBD2
V gene: TRBV2
CDR3 protein: CASRRAGGNNEQFF
CDR3 DNA: TGTGCCAGCAGAAGAGCGGGGGGGAACAATGAGCAGTTCTTC

J gene: TRBJ1-6
CDR3 length: 13
clone size: many
D gene: .
V gene: TRBV3-1/TRBV3-2
CDR3 protein: CASSQDLNSPLHF
CDR3 DNA: TGTGCCAGCAGCCAAGATCTAAATTCACCCCTCCACTTT

J gene: TRBJ2-3
CDR3 length: 17
clone size: .
D gene: TRBD1
V gene: TRBV6-6
CDR3 protein: CASSRIIGTGVTDTQYF
CDR3 DNA: TGTGCCAGCAGTCGGATCATCGGGACAGGGGTCACAGATACGCAGTATTTT

J gene: TRBJ2-1
CDR3 length: 15
clone size: once
D gene: .
V gene: TRBV6-5
CDR3 protein: CASRRVITSFEEQFF
CDR3 DNA: TGTGCCAGCAGGCGGGTTATCACGAGCTTTGAAGAGCAGTTCTTC

J gene: TRBJ1-4
CDR3 length: 16
clone size: once
D gene: .
V gene: TRBV18
CDR3 protein: CASSPTGGATNEKLFF
CDR3 DNA: TGTGCCAGCTCACCCACCGGAGGGGCAACTAATGAAAAACTGTTTTTT

J gene: TRBJ2-3
CDR3 length: 16
clone size: .
D gene: .
V gene: TRBV5-4
CDR3 protein: CASSLNGGGVTDTQYF
CDR3 DNA: TGTGCCAGCAGCTTGAACGGAGGGGGCGTAACAGATACGCAGTATTTT

J gene: TRBJ2-2
CDR3 length: 13
clone size: .
D gene: .
V gene: TRBV29-1
CDR3 protein: CSVGWGRDGELFF
CDR3 DNA: TGCAGCGTTGGATGGGGGCGAGACGGGGAGCTGTTTTTT

J gene: TRBJ1-1
CDR3 length: 15
clone size: .
D gene: .
V gene: TRBV5-1
CDR3 protein: CASSLEGPPTTEAFF
CDR3 DNA: TGCGCCAGCAGCTTAGAGGGCCCTCCGACAACTGAAGCTTTCTTT

J gene: TRBJ1-2
CDR3 length: 13
clone size: .
D gene: .
V gene: TRBV2
CDR3 protein: CASSVLADYGYTF
CDR3 DNA: TGTGCCAGCAGTGTGCTGGCCGACTATGGCTACACCTTC

J gene: TRBJ2-7
CDR3 length: 20
clone size: .
D gene: TRBD1
V gene: TRBV3-1/TRBV3-2
CDR3 protein: CASSPIPGQGSSGASYEQYF
CDR3 DNA: TGTGCCAGCAGCCCTATCCCGGGACAGGGTAGCTCCGGAGCCTCCTACGAGCAGTACTTC

J gene: TRBJ1-6
CDR3 length: 14
clone size: few
D gene: TRBD1
V gene: TRBV5-4
CDR3 protein: CASSLRDRVSPLHF
CDR3 DNA: TGTGCCAGCAGCCTCCGGGACAGGGTCTCACCCCTCCACTTT

J gene: TRBJ1-2
CDR3 length: 16
clone size: .
D gene: .
V gene: TRBV7-9
CDR3 protein: CASSLAGDTAFNGYTF
CDR3 DNA: TGTGCCAGCAGCTTAGCGGGGGACACGGCCTTTAATGGCTACACCTTC

J gene: TRBJ1-1
CDR3 length: 16
clone size: .
D gene: .
V gene: TRBV28
CDR3 protein: CASSSYPGGRGTEAFF
CDR3 DNA: TGTGCCAGCAGTTCCTACCCGGGGGGCCGGGGCACTGAAGCTTTCTTT

J gene: TRBJ2-3
CDR3 length: 13
clone size: .
D gene: .
V gene: TRBV6-1
CDR3 protein: CASSDVSADTQYF
CDR3 DNA: TGTGCCAGCAGTGATGTCTCTGCAGATACGCAGTATTTT

J gene: TRBJ2-1
CDR3 length: 16
clone size: .
D gene: TRBD1
V gene: TRBV27
CDR3 protein: CASSFTGTAFYNEQFF
CDR3 DNA: TGTGCCAGCAGTTTCACCGGGACAGCCTTCTACAATGAGCAGTTCTTC

J gene: TRBJ2-1
CDR3 length: 16
clone size: .
D gene: .
V gene: TRBV5-4
CDR3 protein: CASNGGRGVAYNEQFF
CDR3 DNA: TGTGCCAGTAACGGGGGCCGGGGGGTCGCCTACAATGAGCAGTTCTTC

J gene: TRBJ2-1
CDR3 length: 17
clone size: .
D gene: TRBD1
V gene: TRBV5-1
CDR3 protein: CASSYFGQGHEGNEQFF
CDR3 DNA: TGCGCCAGCAGCTACTTCGGACAGGGCCACGAAGGGAATGAGCAGTTCTTC

J gene: TRBJ2-7
CDR3 length: 13
clone size: once
D gene: TRBD1
V gene: TRBV3-1/TRBV3-2
CDR3 protein: CASSPGQGRGEYF
CDR3 DNA: TGTGCCAGCAGCCCTGGACAGGGGAGGGGGGAGTACTTC

J gene: TRBJ2-7
CDR3 length: 15
clone size: .
D gene: TRBD1
V gene: TRBV10-3
CDR3 protein: CAISDSRDRSPEQYF
CDR3 DNA: TGTGCCATCAGTGATTCCCGGGACAGGTCCCCCGAGCAGTACTTC

J gene: TRBJ2-2
CDR3 length: 13
clone size: .
D gene: TRBD2
V gene: TRBV29-1
CDR3 protein: CSVSGSTAGELFF
CDR3 DNA: TGCAGCGTTAGCGGGAGTACAGCCGGGGAGCTGTTTTTT

J gene: TRBJ1-2
CDR3 length: 15
clone size: .
D gene: TRBD1
V gene: TRBV6-5
CDR3 protein: CASSYSGTGNYGYTF
CDR3 DNA: TGTGCCAGCAGTTACTCCGGGACAGGGAACTATGGCTACACCTTC

J gene: TRBJ1-1
CDR3 length: 15
clone size: .
D gene: TRBD1
V gene: TRBV2
CDR3 protein: CASSYYRGLDTEAFF
CDR3 DNA: TGTGCCAGCAGTTATTATAGGGGGCTGGACACTGAAGCTTTCTTT

J gene: TRBJ2-5
CDR3 length: 16
clone size: once
D gene: TRBD2
V gene: TRBV5-8
CDR3 protein: CASSSGTSGAQETQYF
CDR3 DNA: TGTGCCAGCAGCTCCGGGACTAGCGGGGCCCAAGAGACCCAGTACTTC

J gene: TRBJ1-5
CDR3 length: 16
clone size: .
D gene: TRBD1
V gene: TRBV2
CDR3 protein: CASRIDRGLGNQPQHF
CDR3 DNA: TGTGCCAGCAGGATCGACAGGGGGCTCGGCAATCAGCCCCAGCATTTT

J gene: TRBJ1-6
CDR3 length: 15
clone size: .
D gene: .
V gene: TRBV5-5
CDR3 protein: CASRNSGTNNSPLHF
CDR3 DNA: TGTGCCAGCAGAAATTCCGGGACTAATAATTCACCCCTCCACTTT

J gene: TRBJ1-6
CDR3 length: 14
clone size: few
D gene: .
V gene: TRBV2
CDR3 protein: CASKDQGGNSPLHF
CDR3 DNA: TGTGCCAGCAAAGATCAGGGTGGTAATTCACCCCTCCACTTT

J gene: TRBJ2-5
CDR3 length: 14
clone size: once
D gene: .
V gene: TRBV28
CDR3 protein: CASSLMSGQETQYF
CDR3 DNA: TGTGCCAGCAGTTTGATGAGCGGCCAAGAGACCCAGTACTTC

J gene: TRBJ2-1
CDR3 length: 11
clone size: .
D gene: .
V gene: TRBV2
CDR3 protein: CASSGLNEQFF
CDR3 DNA: TGTGCCAGCAGTGGTCTCAATGAGCAGTTCTTC

J gene: TRBJ1-1
CDR3 length: 14
clone size: .
D gene: .
V gene: TRBV29-1
CDR3 protein: CSVVFLGVDTEAFF
CDR3 DNA: TGCAGCGTTGTGTTTTTAGGGGTCGACACTGAAGCTTTCTTT

J gene: TRBJ1-3
CDR3 length: 19
clone size: .
D gene: TRBD1
V gene: TRBV3-1/TRBV3-2
CDR3 protein: CASSQDSRPGQGISNTIYF
CDR3 DNA: TGTGCCAGCAGCCAAGATTCTCGCCCGGGACAGGGGATCTCCAACACCATATATTTT

J gene: TRBJ1-2
CDR3 length: 15
clone size: .
D gene: TRBD1
V gene: TRBV6-6
CDR3 protein: CASSKGQGANYGYTF
CDR3 DNA: TGTGCCAGCAGTAAGGGACAGGGGGCGAACTATGGCTACACCTTC

J gene: TRBJ1-6
CDR3 length: 13
clone size: .
D gene: .
V gene: TRBV28
CDR3 protein: CASIDQGNSPLHF
CDR3 DNA: TGTGCCAGCATCGATCAGGGGAATTCACCCCTCCACTTT

J gene: TRBJ2-7
CDR3 length: 12
clone size: .
D gene: TRBD1
V gene: TRBV19
CDR3 protein: CASRQGVGEQYF
CDR3 DNA: TGTGCCAGTAGGCAGGGGGTTGGGGAGCAGTACTTC

J gene: TRBJ1-6
CDR3 length: 16
clone size: .
D gene: .
V gene: TRBV3-1/TRBV3-2
CDR3 protein: CASSQTGQGYNSPLHF
CDR3 DNA: TGTGCCAGCAGCCAAACAGGGCAGGGCTATAATTCACCCCTCCACTTT

J gene: TRBJ1-5
CDR3 length: 15
clone size: .
D gene: .
V gene: TRBV24-1
CDR3 protein: CATSDPGVSNQPQHF
CDR3 DNA: TGTGCCACCAGTGACCCAGGGGTTAGCAATCAGCCCCAGCATTTT

J gene: TRBJ1-1
CDR3 length: 15
clone size: .
D gene: .
V gene: TRBV9
CDR3 protein: CASSGGVPKNTEAFF
CDR3 DNA: TGTGCCAGCAGCGGGGGGGTCCCAAAGAACACTGAAGCTTTCTTT

J gene: TRBJ2-2
CDR3 length: 15
clone size: .
D gene: TRBD2
V gene: TRBV29-1
CDR3 protein: CSVGSRLAGRGELFF
CDR3 DNA: TGCAGCGTTGGTAGTCGACTAGCGGGCCGTGGGGAGCTGTTTTTT